Each of the 14 T cell receptor beta chains below was sequenced from the same sample in a study of shared clonotypes between healthy human individuals. Clones were read by immunoSEQ multiplex PCR, and TCRdb kept only the in-frame ones, dropping some. The sample includes about 2 million clones, roughly 95% seen only once; the top ten take around 1.2%. CD45RO-negative cells were positively selected for CCR7, leaving out terminally differentiated effector memory CD45RA+ cells. The sequenced sample consisted of naive CD8+ T cells sorted from blood. These receptors were collected from a man between 18 and 35 years old in good health.

This chain uses TRBV11-1 with TRBJ1-1, with a weak D call TRBD1 (6 bases). V lost 3 bases, J lost 0 bases, and 23 bases lay in between. In germline, CDR1 is SGHAT, CDR2 FQDESV (reference sequence). The CDR3 totals 19 residues. The CDR3 region is CASSLNSWGGSVVNTEAFF. The DNA of the CDR3 is TGTGCCAGCAGCTTGAATTCTTGGGGGGGCAGTGTGGTGAACACTGAAGCTTTCTTT. Variable domain in full (rest from reference TRBV11-1 and TRBJ1-1): EAEVAQSPRYKITEKSQAVAFWCDPISGHATLYWYRQILGQGPELLVQFQDESVVDDSQLPKDRFSAERLKGVDSTLKIQPAELGDSAMYLCASSLNSWGGSVVNTEAFFGQGTRLTVV.

The rearrangement joins TRBV27 to TRBJ2-1; D is unclear. Deletions cut 4 bases from V and 7 bases from J, with 17 bases between. Germline assignment: CDR1 MNHEY and CDR2 SMNVEV (reference sequence). This CDR3 has 15 amino acids. This chain's CDR3 is CASSSQGPWVNEQFF. The CDR3 DNA sequence: TGTGCCAGCAGTTCCCAAGGCCCCTGGGTGAATGAGCAGTTCTTC.

As DNA, the CDR3 is TGTGCCAGCAGCCCAGCGATAGGGGCGGACACTGAAGCTTTCTTT. This gives the protein CASSPAIGADTEAFF. The chain couples TRBV7-9 to TRBJ1-1; tentative D call: TRBD1 (5 bases). V gave up 5 bases and J gave up 3 bases, with 16 bases separating them. The CDR3 runs 15 residues. The germline V gene encodes CDR1 SEHNR and CDR2 FQNEAQ (reference sequence). The whole variable domain, remainder taken from reference TRBV7-9 and TRBJ1-1, is DTGVSQNPRHKITKRGQNVTFRCDPISEHNRLYWYRQTLGQGPEFLTYFQNEAQLEKSRLLSDRFSAERPKGSFSTLEIQRTEQGDSAMYLCASSPAIGADTEAFFGQGTRLTVV.

The chain combines TRBV9 with TRBJ1-1; TRBD1 matches 7 bases. Germline V gene lookup returns CDR1 SGDLS and CDR2 YYNGEE. This CDR3 is 13 amino acids long. Trimming removed 4 bases from V and 13 bases from J; junction bases left unmatched: 13. The CDR3 nucleotides are TGTGCCAGCAGCCCGGGGACAGCTAGGGATGGTTTCTTT. Its translation: CASSPGTARDGFF.

For this clone: The identical CDR3 is also encoded by other nucleotide sequences in the sample. This chain joins TRBV4-3 and TRBJ2-7, with a weak D call TRBD1 (5 bases). The V end was cut by 1 base, the J end by 2 bases, with 6 bases between. This CDR3 spans 13 amino acids. The V gene's germline CDR1 is LGHNA and CDR2 YSLEER. The CDR3 DNA reads TGCGCCAGCAGCCAAGGCAGGGCCTACGAGCAGTACTTC. Translated: CASSQGRAYEQYF.

V gene TRBV30 combines with J gene TRBJ1-5; no reliable D call. This CDR3 region has 16 residues. Germline CDR1 is GTSNPN and CDR2 is SVGIG (reference sequence). V dropped 4 bases and J dropped 2 bases, with 18 bases sitting between them. The CDR3: CAWNTGPWGGNQPQHF. The CDR3 DNA reads TGTGCCTGGAACACCGGGCCTTGGGGTGGCAATCAGCCCCAGCATTTT.

The DNA of the CDR3 is TGTGCCAGCAGCTTAGCCGGGACAGGGCTCACTGAAGCTTTCTTT. This translates into CASSLAGTGLTEAFF. The V gene is TRBV9, the J gene TRBJ1-1, with 9 nucleotides matching TRBD1. The CDR3 is 15 amino acids. CDR1 is SGDLS and CDR2 is YYNGEE in the germline V gene. The junction had 8 bases not matched to a gene; V was cut back by 4 bases and J by 4 bases. Together with reference TRBV9 and TRBJ1-1, the CDR3 gives the full variable domain: DSGVTQTPKHLITATGQRVTLRCSPRSGDLSVYWYQQSLDQGLQFLIQYYNGEERAKGNILERFSAQQFPDLHSELNLSSLELGDSALYFCASSLAGTGLTEAFFGQGTRLTVV.

The CDR3 sequence is CAWSVQNRRYGYTF. The CDR3 region has the DNA TGTGCCTGGAGTGTACAGAACAGAAGGTATGGCTACACCTTC. This sequence joins TRBV30 and TRBJ1-2; D not certain. Trimming shortened V by 0 bases and J by 5 bases, and 13 bases separated the two germline ends. The germline V gene has CDR1 GTSNPN and CDR2 SVGIG (reference sequence). The CDR3 covers 14 residues.

This clone has a single count. This rearrangement joins TRBV6-1 to TRBJ2-5; 8 bases fit TRBD2. The J segment lost 3 bases and the V segment lost 10 bases, leaving 13 bases of the junction unmatched. Per germline, CDR1 MNHNS and CDR2 SASEGT. The CDR3 runs to 15 residues. CDR3 protein: CAITESLGREETQYF. CDR3 in DNA: TGTGCCATCACTGAGTCGCTCGGGAGGGAAGAGACCCAGTACTTC.

V gene TRBV19 combines with J gene TRBJ1-2, with D perhaps TRBD1 (5 bases). V was shortened by 10 bases and J by 1 base, with 16 bases between the two germline ends. This CDR3 comprises 14 residues. Per the germline V gene, CDR1 is LNHDA and CDR2 is SQIVND (reference sequence). CDR3 residues: CANLEGGHNYGYTF. CDR3 bases: TGTGCCAACCTAGAGGGAGGACATAACTATGGCTACACCTTC.

The chain is built from TRBV7-9 and TRBJ2-7, with D unresolved. The CDR3 length is 13 residues. The germline CDR1 and CDR2 sequences are SEHNR and FQNEAQ (reference sequence). The ends were cut back, 3 bases at V and 3 bases at J, with 9 bases in the middle. The DNA of the CDR3 is TGTGCCAGCAGCTTGTCACTGGGCTACGAGCAGTACTTC. Protein: CASSLSLGYEQYF. Variable domain in full (rest from reference TRBV7-9 and TRBJ2-7): DTGVSQNPRHKITKRGQNVTFRCDPISEHNRLYWYRQTLGQGPEFLTYFQNEAQLEKSRLLSDRFSAERPKGSFSTLEIQRTEQGDSAMYLCASSLSLGYEQYFGPGTRLTVT.

The rearrangement joins TRBV6-5 to TRBJ1-2; D is unclear. CDR3 length equals 15 residues. CDR1 and CDR2 (germline): MNHEY, SVGAGI. V lost 8 bases to trimming and J lost 0 bases, with 16 bases between them. CDR3 sequence: CASGIPPTPNYGYTF. The CDR3 bases are TGTGCCAGCGGAATACCCCCTACGCCTAACTATGGCTACACCTTC.

As to this clone: The sample has other DNA sequences that encode this CDR3 too. The CDR3 nucleotides are TGCGCCAGCAGCCAAGTCACGGTTTCAACCGGGGAGCTGTTTTTT. The encoded protein is CASSQVTVSTGELFF. The chain uses TRBV4-1 and TRBJ2-2; D ambiguous. From germline, CDR1 is MGHRA and CDR2 YSYEKL. Trimming took 1 base from V and 5 from J, leaving 11 bases between them. This CDR3 contains 15 residues.

This chain uses TRBV9 with TRBJ2-2; no definite D call. The germline V gene has CDR1 SGDLS and CDR2 YYNGEE. The CDR3 loop spans 15 amino acids. V was trimmed by 1 base and J by 0 bases, leaving 7 bases between them. This CDR3 is CASSVSGPNTGELFF. The CDR3 DNA reads as TGTGCCAGCAGCGTATCTGGACCGAACACCGGGGAGCTGTTTTTT.